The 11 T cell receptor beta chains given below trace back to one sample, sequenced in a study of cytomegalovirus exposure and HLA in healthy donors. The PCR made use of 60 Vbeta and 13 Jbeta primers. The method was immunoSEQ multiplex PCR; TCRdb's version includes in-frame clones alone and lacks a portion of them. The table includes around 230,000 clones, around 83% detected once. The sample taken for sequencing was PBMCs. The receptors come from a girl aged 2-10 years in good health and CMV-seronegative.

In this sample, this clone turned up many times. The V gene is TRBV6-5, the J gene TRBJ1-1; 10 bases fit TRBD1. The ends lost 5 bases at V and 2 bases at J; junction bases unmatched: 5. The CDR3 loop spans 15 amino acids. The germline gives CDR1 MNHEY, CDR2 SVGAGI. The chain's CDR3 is CASSALTGGNTEAFF. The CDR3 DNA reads TGTGCCAGCAGTGCCCTGACAGGGGGCAACACTGAAGCTTTCTTT.

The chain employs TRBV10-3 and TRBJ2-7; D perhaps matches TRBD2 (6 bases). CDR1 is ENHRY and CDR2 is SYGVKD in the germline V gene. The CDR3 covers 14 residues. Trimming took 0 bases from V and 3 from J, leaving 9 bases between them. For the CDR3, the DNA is TGTGCCATCAGTGAGTCTGCGGGGAACTACGAGCAGTACTTC. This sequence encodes CAISESAGNYEQYF.

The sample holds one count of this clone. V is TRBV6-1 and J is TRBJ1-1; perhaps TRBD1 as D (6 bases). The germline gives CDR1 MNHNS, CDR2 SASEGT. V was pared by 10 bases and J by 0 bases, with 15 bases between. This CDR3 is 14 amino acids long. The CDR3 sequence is CATGRDTLNTEAFF. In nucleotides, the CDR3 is TGTGCCACTGGTAGGGACACCTTGAACACTGAAGCTTTCTTT.

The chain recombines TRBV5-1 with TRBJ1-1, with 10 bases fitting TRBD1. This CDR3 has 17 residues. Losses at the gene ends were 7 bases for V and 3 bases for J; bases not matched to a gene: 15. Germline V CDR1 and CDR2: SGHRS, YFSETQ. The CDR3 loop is CASAELWTGGGYTEAFF. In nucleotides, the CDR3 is TGCGCCAGCGCTGAACTGTGGACAGGGGGTGGGTACACTGAAGCTTTCTTT.

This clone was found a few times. The CDR3 DNA reads TGCGCCAGCAGTGACGGGAGCGAGCAGTACTTC. This sequence encodes CASSDGSEQYF. The chain uses TRBV10-2 and TRBJ2-7, with a weak D call TRBD2 (6 bases). Germline lookup yields CDR1 WSHSY and CDR2 SAAADI. V lost 3 bases and J lost 6, with 6 bases in between. CDR3 size: 11 residues.

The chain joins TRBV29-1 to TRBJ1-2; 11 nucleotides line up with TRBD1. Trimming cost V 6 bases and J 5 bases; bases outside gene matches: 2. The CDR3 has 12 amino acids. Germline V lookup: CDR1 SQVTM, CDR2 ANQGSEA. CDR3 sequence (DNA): TGCAGCGTGGACAGGGGGCTTTATGGCTACACCTTC. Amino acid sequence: CSVDRGLYGYTF.

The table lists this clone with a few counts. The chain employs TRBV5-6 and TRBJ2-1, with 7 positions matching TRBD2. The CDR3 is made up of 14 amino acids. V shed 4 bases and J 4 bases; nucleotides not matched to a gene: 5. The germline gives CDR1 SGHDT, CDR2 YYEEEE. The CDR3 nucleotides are TGTGCCAGCAGCCTCGGGACTACTTACAATGAGCAGTTCTTC. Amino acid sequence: CASSLGTTYNEQFF. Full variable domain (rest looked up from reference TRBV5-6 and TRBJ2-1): DAGVTQSPTHLIKTRGQQVTLRCSPKSGHDTVSWYQQALGQGPQFIFQYYEEEERQRGNFPDRFSGHQFPNYSSELNVNALLLGDSALYLCASSLGTTYNEQFFGPGTRLTVL.

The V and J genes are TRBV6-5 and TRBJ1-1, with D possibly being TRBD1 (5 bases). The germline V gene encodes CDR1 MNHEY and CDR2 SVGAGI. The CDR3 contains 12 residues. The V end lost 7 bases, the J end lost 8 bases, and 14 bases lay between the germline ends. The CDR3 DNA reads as TGTGCCAGCAATGCCAGGGTAGGGGAAGCTTTCTTT. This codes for CASNARVGEAFF.

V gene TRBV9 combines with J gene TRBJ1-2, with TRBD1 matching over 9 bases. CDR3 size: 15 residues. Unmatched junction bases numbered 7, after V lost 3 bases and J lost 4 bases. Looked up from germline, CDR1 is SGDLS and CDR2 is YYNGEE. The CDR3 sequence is CASSAGTGRTYGYTF. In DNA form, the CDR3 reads TGTGCCAGCAGCGCGGGGACAGGGCGGACCTATGGCTACACCTTC.

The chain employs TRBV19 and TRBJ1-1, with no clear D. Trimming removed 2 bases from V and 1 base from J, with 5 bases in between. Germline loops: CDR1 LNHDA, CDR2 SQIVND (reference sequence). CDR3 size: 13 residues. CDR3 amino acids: CASSIPGNTEAFF. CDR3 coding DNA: TGTGCCAGTAGTATACCAGGGAACACTGAAGCTTTCTTT.

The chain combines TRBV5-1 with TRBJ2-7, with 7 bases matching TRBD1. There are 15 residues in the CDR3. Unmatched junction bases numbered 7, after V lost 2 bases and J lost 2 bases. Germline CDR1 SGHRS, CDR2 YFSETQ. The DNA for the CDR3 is TGCGCCAGCAGCTTCCGGGACAGTGGCCCCTACGAGCAGTACTTC. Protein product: CASSFRDSGPYEQYF.